These 14 T cell receptor beta chains came from one sample sequenced in a study of shared clonotypes between healthy human individuals. TCRdb keeps only in-frame clones here, not all; method: immunoSEQ multiplex PCR. The table records about 1.1 million clones, 75% to 85% of them present only once. The sequenced sample was memory CD4+ T cells from PBMCs. Subset noted: CD45RA-negative fraction. The origin of the receptors is a man aged 18 to 29 in good health. Some clones in this sample may be carry-over from other donors' samples.

The genes are TRBV6-4 and TRBJ2-1; D might be TRBD1 (5 bases). There are 17 residues in the CDR3. V lost 7 bases, J lost 0 bases, and 19 bases lay in between. Per germline, CDR1 MRHNA and CDR2 SNTAGT. The CDR3 sequence: CASNVKTGSSSYNEQFF. CDR3 sequence (DNA): TGTGCCAGCAACGTTAAAACAGGTTCGAGCTCCTACAATGAGCAGTTCTTC.

On this clone itself: This likely traces to a read error, being one base from a far larger clone. The chain is built from TRBV5-6 and TRBJ2-1; D is ambiguous. Trimming took 5 bases from V and 0 from J, leaving 3 bases between them. Germline V gives CDR1 SGHDT, CDR2 YYEEEE. The CDR3 length is 12 residues. DNA for the CDR3: TGTGCCAGCAGGGCCTCCTACAATGAGCAGTTCTTC. It translates to CASRASYNEQFF.

The rearrangement joins TRBV7-8 to TRBJ2-5; D might be TRBD1 or TRBD2, each matching 6 bases. The CDR3 runs 14 residues. V gave up 5 bases and J gave up 5 bases, with 15 bases separating them. Germline V gene sequence: CDR1 SGHVS, CDR2 FQNEAQ. Here the CDR3 DNA reads TGTGCCAGCAGCCAACAGGGAGGTCGGGAGACCCAGTACTTC. It encodes CASSQQGGRETQYF.

V usage is TRBV9 and J usage is TRBJ2-7; TRBD1 is a possible D gene (5 bases). In germline, CDR1 is SGDLS, CDR2 YYNGEE. This CDR3 has 14 residues. Trimming removed 0 bases from V and 2 bases from J, with 9 bases in between. The CDR3 is CASSVDQGPYEQYF. The CDR3 nucleotides read TGTGCCAGCAGCGTAGATCAGGGTCCCTACGAGCAGTACTTC.

This chain links TRBV5-1 with TRBJ1-2, with a possible D match to TRBD1 (5 bases). From germline, CDR1 is SGHRS and CDR2 YFSETQ. V was pared by 6 bases and J by 0 bases, with 15 bases between. The CDR3 is made up of 15 amino acids. The CDR3 sequence is CASMFGTVSNYGYTF. CDR3 coding DNA: TGCGCCAGCATGTTCGGGACGGTATCTAACTATGGCTACACCTTC. The full variable domain, rest sourced from reference TRBV5-1 and TRBJ1-2, is KAGVTQTPRYLIKTRGQQVTLSCSPISGHRSVSWYQQTPGQGLQFLFEYFSETQRNKGNFPGRFSGRQFSNSRSEMNVSTLELGDSALYLCASMFGTVSNYGYTFGSGTRLTVV.

This clone came up a few times. This chain uses TRBV4-1 with TRBJ2-7; 8 nucleotides line up with TRBD1. Germline CDR1 reads MGHRA; CDR2 reads YSYEKL. J lost 2 bases, V lost 0 bases, and 6 bases had no gene match. The CDR3 is made up of 16 amino acids. CDR3 residues: CASSQDWTGITYEQYF. CDR3 nucleotide sequence: TGCGCCAGCAGCCAAGATTGGACAGGGATCACCTACGAGCAGTACTTC.

V usage is TRBV10-1 and J usage is TRBJ2-6; no firm D call. The V gene's germline CDR1 is WNHNN and CDR2 SYGVQD (reference sequence). The CDR3 is 15 amino acids. The V end was cut by 4 bases, the J end by 0 bases, with 7 bases between. The CDR3 bases are TGCGCCAGCAGTGGAGAAGTCTCTGGGGCCAACGTCCTGACTTTC. This sequence encodes CASSGEVSGANVLTF.

V and J are TRBV6-5 and TRBJ2-1; a possible D gene is TRBD1 (6 bases). The CDR3 is 14 amino acids. The germline CDR1 and CDR2 sequences are MNHEY and SVGAGI. The germline V and J ends were trimmed by 6 bases and 8 bases, with 17 bases remaining between them. In nucleotides, the CDR3 is TGTGCCAGCAGGGGATTGGGGGCAGGCCATGAGCAGTTCTTC. Protein: CASRGLGAGHEQFF.

The chain carries TRBV7-9 and TRBJ1-1; 7 bases agree with TRBD1. Germline V gene lookup returns CDR1 SEHNR and CDR2 FQNEAQ (reference sequence). The J segment lost 1 base and the V segment lost 5 bases, leaving 4 bases of the junction unmatched. The CDR3 is made up of 14 amino acids. The chain's CDR3 is CASSAGQRNTEAFF. The CDR3 nucleotides are TGTGCCAGCAGCGCGGGACAGAGGAACACTGAAGCTTTCTTT.

This rearrangement joins TRBV5-1 to TRBJ1-1; no clear D. CDR3 length: 15 amino acids. Per germline, CDR1 SGHRS and CDR2 YFSETQ. V lost 0 bases, J lost 5 bases, and 14 bases lay in between. The CDR3 sequence is CASSLALGYRTEAFF. The CDR3 nucleotides are TGCGCCAGCAGCTTGGCCTTAGGTTATCGGACTGAAGCTTTCTTT.

This clone was observed a few times. The chain carries TRBV6-5 and TRBJ2-7, with 9 bases matching TRBD1. Germline assignment: CDR1 MNHEY and CDR2 SVGAGI. V dropped 6 bases and J dropped 6; count of bases not matched to a gene: 6. CDR3 length: 13 residues. CDR3 sequence reads: CASRWTGAREQYF. CDR3 in DNA: TGTGCCAGCAGGTGGACAGGGGCACGCGAGCAGTACTTC.

The V and J genes are TRBV7-6 and TRBJ1-2; D is undetermined. V lost 3 bases to trimming and J lost 8 bases, with 13 bases between them. The CDR3 contains 13 residues. CDR1 is SGHVS, CDR2 FNYEAQ, per germline. The CDR3: CASSFTGSVGYTF. The CDR3 region has the DNA TGTGCCAGCAGCTTCACCGGGAGTGTGGGCTACACCTTC.

This clone occurred a few times. The gene calls are TRBV6-6 and TRBJ2-7; a possible D gene is TRBD1 (5 bases). The germline V gene encodes CDR1 MNHNY and CDR2 SVGAGI (reference sequence). This CDR3 is 10 amino acids long. Trimming stripped 10 bases from V and 7 bases from J, with 11 bases between. CDR3 bases: TGTGCCACCTCAGGGTTTGAGCAGTACTTC. Its translation is CATSGFEQYF.

The chain recombines TRBV5-1 with TRBJ2-1; the match to TRBD2 covers 9 bases. CDR1 and CDR2 from the germline V gene are SGHRS and YFSETQ. The CDR3 runs 16 residues. With V trimmed by 0 bases and J by 7 bases, 8 bases remained unmatched. CDR3 in amino acids: CASSLAPSGDGNEQFF. In nucleotides, the CDR3 is TGCGCCAGCAGCTTGGCCCCTAGCGGGGATGGGAATGAGCAGTTCTTC.